Listed below are T cell receptor beta chains from one sample, sequenced in a study of T-cell reconstitution after alpha-beta-depleted transplantation in children. TCRdb passed the PCR reads through MiXCR, listing each CDR3 protein once. The sample lists around 52,000 distinct CDR3 sequences, about 5% occurring once. Sequences were derived from PBMCs, mostly from graft donor cells, sampled 60 days after TCRalphabeta/CD19-depleted stem cell transplant. Every receptor here comes from a female patient aged 2-10 years who had a stem cell transplant for aplastic anemia, so the T cells may come from the graft donor. CDR3s include the opening cysteine and the closing phenylalanine or tryptophan. Fields, in order: clone size, J gene, V gene, CDR3 protein. Part of the rows lack a size; the others show once, few, many or a class for expanded clones.

>many|TRBJ2-7|TRBV11-2
CASSAQRVTYEQYF
>many|TRBJ2-3|TRBV20-1
CSARSDGGLAFTDTQYF
>many|TRBJ2-1|TRBV6-1
CASSEYTSGAYNEQFF
>many|TRBJ2-1|TRBV5-1
CASSRSLAGRIHEQFF
>many|TRBJ2-1|TRBV4-2
CASSQEGGRREQGNEQFF
>many|TRBJ2-7|TRBV7-9
CAGEQGGIYEQYF
>-|TRBJ2-3|TRBV2
CASSVKQGTDTQYF
>many|TRBJ2-7|TRBV13
CASSWVKENEQYF
>many|TRBJ2-7|TRBV14
CASSQETGREQYF
>-|TRBJ2-1|TRBV2
CASSEARNLRRREQFF
>many|TRBJ2-1|TRBV10-3
CAISELAGREQFF
>once|TRBJ1-3|TRBV5-1
CASSPQGFSGNTIYF
>-|TRBJ1-6|TRBV20-1
CSARDRGMGGYNSPLHF
>many|TRBJ2-5|TRBV6-5
CASHLTRGAMETQYF
>-|TRBJ2-7|TRBV7-9
CASSRTGALGYEQYF
>few|TRBJ2-1|TRBV7-6
CASSLFSRTTTAYGNEQFF
>many|TRBJ1-6|TRBV12-3/TRBV12-4
CASSLEGDNSPLHF
>-|TRBJ2-3|TRBV10-2
CASSEVTDTQYF
>many|TRBJ2-7|TRBV20-1
CSAPLAGRNEQYF
>-|TRBJ1-6|TRBV19
CASRPGQGSGPLHF
>many|TRBJ2-5|TRBV27
CASSLLSETQYF
>-|TRBJ2-3|TRBV3-1
CASSPLKGLAGPAQYF
>many|TRBJ1-2|TRBV7-9
CASSAEGHGYTF
>many|TRBJ1-4|TRBV4-2
CASSQRGAGDEKLFF
>many|TRBJ2-1|TRBV30
CAWSRGTVRNEQFF
>few|TRBJ2-3|TRBV6-1
CASEAGPSTDTQYF
>many|TRBJ2-1|TRBV5-1
CASSLEGPSQFF
>many|TRBJ2-1|TRBV15
CATSRVPGLAGGEQFF
>many|TRBJ2-5|TRBV24-1
CATSDGGAGQETQYF
>-|TRBJ2-5|TRBV7-6
CASSLGAGGSQETQYF
>many|TRBJ1-5|TRBV20-1
CSATSRQGNSNQPQHF
>few|TRBJ2-5|TRBV20-1
CREGRLAEKKETQYF
>many|TRBJ2-3|TRBV29-1
CSVYRRDIRTSGSMDTQYF
>few|TRBJ2-7|TRBV30
CAWSKGATYEQYF
>-|TRBJ1-2|TRBV28
CAISLDRGGYGYTF
>many|TRBJ2-2|TRBV7-3
CASSTQGAPGTGELFF
>-|TRBJ2-2|TRBV7-9
CASSPSGAGELFF
>few|TRBJ2-1|TRBV5-6
CASKGNGNEQFF
>many|TRBJ1-4|TRBV20-1
CSASREAGVWEKLFF
>-|TRBJ2-2|TRBV6-2/TRBV6-3
CASSYLGGTGELFF
>few|TRBJ2-2|TRBV7-3
CASSTPGLAGGTGELFF